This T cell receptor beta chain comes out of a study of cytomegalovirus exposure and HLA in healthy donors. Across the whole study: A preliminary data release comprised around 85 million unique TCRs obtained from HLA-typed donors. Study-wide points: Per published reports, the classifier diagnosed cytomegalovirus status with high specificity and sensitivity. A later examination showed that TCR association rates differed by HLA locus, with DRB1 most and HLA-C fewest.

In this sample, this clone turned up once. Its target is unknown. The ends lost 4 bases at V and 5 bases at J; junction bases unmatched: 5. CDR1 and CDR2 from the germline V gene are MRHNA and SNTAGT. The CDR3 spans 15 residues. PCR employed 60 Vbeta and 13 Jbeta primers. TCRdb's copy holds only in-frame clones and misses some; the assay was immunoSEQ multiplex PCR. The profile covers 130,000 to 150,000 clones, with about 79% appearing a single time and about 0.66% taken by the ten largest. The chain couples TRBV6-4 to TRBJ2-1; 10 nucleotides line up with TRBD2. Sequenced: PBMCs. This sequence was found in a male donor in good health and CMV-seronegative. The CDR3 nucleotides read TGTGCCAGCAGTGCGAGCGGGGGGGCGCACAATGAGCAGTTCTTC. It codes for CASSASGGAHNEQFF.